Following are 27 T cell receptor beta chains from one sample sequenced in a study of blood T cell repertoires in COVID-19. Assay used: immunoSEQ multiplex PCR; TCRdb lists only in-frame clones, some missing. This table has roughly 110,000 clones, approximately 88% appearing once. Sequenced: peripheral blood. These receptors were collected from a man between 35 and 55 years old with active or convalescent COVID-19.

This chain connects TRBV30 to TRBJ2-7, with a weak D call TRBD2 (7 bases). This CDR3 is built from 14 residues. The V and J ends lost 0 bases and 4 bases respectively, with 13 bases between them. The germline gives CDR1 GTSNPN, CDR2 SVGIG (reference sequence). CDR3 nucleotide sequence: TGTGCCTGGAGTGTTGGAGGGGGGGGTTACGAGCAGTACTTC. Its translation is CAWSVGGGGYEQYF.

This clone was picked up one time. The chain combines TRBV29-1 with TRBJ2-2; 10 nucleotides match TRBD1. This CDR3 region has 15 residues. Germline lookup yields CDR1 SQVTM and CDR2 ANQGSEA. After removal of 7 bases from V and 5 bases from J, the junction contained 10 bases not matched to a gene. CDR3 protein: CSAGGQGFGTGELFF. The CDR3, as DNA: TGCAGCGCCGGGGGACAGGGGTTTGGTACCGGGGAGCTGTTTTTT.

The V call is TRBV19, the J call TRBJ1-2, with D perhaps TRBD1 (6 bases). V was cut by 4 bases and J by 0 bases, with 9 bases left in between. This CDR3 region has 14 residues. Germline CDR1 and CDR2: LNHDA and SQIVND (reference sequence). CDR3 amino acids: CASSTDRANYGYTF. The DNA for the CDR3 is TGTGCCAGTAGTACGGACAGAGCTAACTATGGCTACACCTTC.

The chain combines TRBV14 with TRBJ1-1; D not certain. Trimming took off 3 bases at V and 0 bases at J, with 5 bases between the two ends. The germline CDR1 and CDR2 sequences are SGHDN and FVKESK. The CDR3 length is 13 residues. The CDR3 loop reads CASSHVVNTEAFF. The CDR3 coding sequence is TGTGCCAGCAGCCATGTCGTGAACACTGAAGCTTTCTTT. Supplemented by reference TRBV14 and TRBJ1-1, the full variable domain reads EAGVTQFPSHSVIEKGQTVTLRCDPISGHDNLYWYRRVMGKEIKFLLHFVKESKQDESGMPNNRFLAERTGGTYSTLKVQPAELEDSGVYFCASSHVVNTEAFFGQGTRLTVV.

In DNA form, the CDR3 reads TGCAGCGTTGTTGGGGGGGTGTTGAACACTGAAGCTTTCTTT. Amino acid sequence: CSVVGGVLNTEAFF. V and J are TRBV29-1 and TRBJ1-1; possible D gene TRBD1, 5 bases. This CDR3 spans 14 amino acids. Germline loops: CDR1 SQVTM, CDR2 ANQGSEA. V was cut by 4 bases and J by 0 bases, with 12 bases left in between.

The rearrangement links TRBV9 to TRBJ2-3, with D unclear. Germline V gene data show CDR1 as SGDLS and CDR2 as YYNGEE. V was shortened by 1 base and J by 2 bases, with 11 bases between the two germline ends. The CDR3 is 15 residues long. The CDR3 loop reads CASSVLAQHTDTQYF. The CDR3, as DNA: TGTGCCAGCAGCGTACTCGCCCAACACACAGATACGCAGTATTTT. The full variable domain, rest sourced from reference TRBV9 and TRBJ2-3, is DSGVTQTPKHLITATGQRVTLRCSPRSGDLSVYWYQQSLDQGLQFLIQYYNGEERAKGNILERFSAQQFPDLHSELNLSSLELGDSALYFCASSVLAQHTDTQYFGPGTRLTVL.

This chain connects TRBV4-1 to TRBJ2-3; TRBD2 aligns across 10 bases. This CDR3 comprises 18 residues. V dropped 10 bases and J dropped 1; count of bases not matched to a gene: 17. The V gene's germline CDR1 is MGHRA and CDR2 YSYEKL. CDR3 sequence reads: CATRTSGGSPLRTDTQYF. CDR3 nucleotides: TGCGCCACAAGGACTAGCGGAGGGTCTCCTCTCCGCACAGATACGCAGTATTTT.

The rearrangement uses TRBV6-4 and TRBJ1-2, with D maybe TRBD1 (6 bases). In germline, CDR1 is MRHNA, CDR2 SNTAGT. V was pared by 6 bases and J by 7 bases, with 18 bases between. CDR3 length: 14 amino acids. The CDR3 here is CASRRQENKGGYTF. DNA of the CDR3: TGTGCCAGCAGGAGACAGGAGAATAAGGGTGGCTACACCTTC.

The chain has TRBV3-1 (or the pseudogene TRBV3-2) and TRBJ1-3; possibly TRBD1 for D (5 bases). The ends were cut back, 2 bases at V and 7 bases at J, with 18 bases in the middle. The CDR3 is 16 residues long. CDR1 and CDR2 from the germline V gene are LGHDT and YNNKEL (reference sequence). The CDR3, as DNA: TGTGCCAGCAGCCAAAAAATCGTGACAGCAGGCAACACCATATATTTT. This translates into CASSQKIVTAGNTIYF.

This sequence joins TRBV3-1 (or the pseudogene TRBV3-2) and TRBJ2-2, with 8 bases that match TRBD2. The V and J ends lost 4 bases and 7 bases, in that order; junction bases with no gene match: 14. Germline-derived CDR1 and CDR2 are LGHDT and YNNKEL (reference sequence). The CDR3 length is 17 residues. The CDR3 DNA reads TGTGCCAGCAGCCCTCAAATGGGAGCGGGAGTAAGCGGGGAGCTGTTTTTT. This encodes CASSPQMGAGVSGELFF.

The chain carries TRBV10-3 and TRBJ2-7; 7 bases map to TRBD2. From germline, CDR1 is ENHRY and CDR2 SYGVKD. The CDR3 extends over 15 amino acids. The V and J ends lost 2 bases and 1 base, in that order; junction bases with no gene match: 5. As DNA, the CDR3 is TGTGCCATCAGTGAGGGGCCGGGACTATCCTACGAGCAGTACTTC. Residues: CAISEGPGLSYEQYF.

This chain links TRBV5-4 with TRBJ2-1; possible D gene TRBD2, 6 bases. This CDR3 region has 16 residues. Trimming left V 4 bases short and J 3 bases short, with 17 bases between. Looked up from germline, CDR1 is SGHNT and CDR2 is YYREEE (reference sequence). CDR3: CASSPAVAAVYNEQFF. In DNA form, the CDR3 reads TGTGCCAGCAGCCCGGCGGTAGCGGCTGTCTACAATGAGCAGTTCTTC.

This rearrangement joins TRBV21-1 to TRBJ2-7; the table's D call, TRBD2, has no DNA check behind it. TRBV21-1 is given as a pseudogene. This CDR3 is built from 14 residues. The CDR3 DNA is TGTGCCAGCAGCAAAGCTCCCCCTCAGAGGGAGCAGTACTTC. Protein product: CASSKAPPQREQYF.

The CDR3, as DNA: TGTGCCAGCAGCCTTCGACAGGGCTCCTACAATGAGCAGTTCTTC. Residues: CASSLRQGSYNEQFF. V is TRBV4-2 and J is TRBJ2-1; 7 positions agree with TRBD1. V gave up 4 bases and J gave up 0 bases; unmatched junction bases: 3. Germline V gene data show CDR1 as LGHNA and CDR2 as YNFKEQ. The CDR3 sequence is 15 residues long.

The V and J genes are TRBV7-3 and TRBJ1-1; D not certain. V was pared by 2 bases and J by 0 bases, with 4 bases between. Germline V gene sequence: CDR1 SGHTA, CDR2 FQGTGA. The CDR3 is 13 residues long. In nucleotides, the CDR3 is TGTGCCAGCAGCTTAGAGATGAACACTGAAGCTTTCTTT. Translated: CASSLEMNTEAFF. The whole variable domain, remainder taken from reference TRBV7-3 and TRBJ1-1, is GAGVSQTPSNKVTEKGKYVELRCDPISGHTALYWYRQSLGQGPEFLIYFQGTGAADDSGLPNDRFFAVRPEGSVSTLKIQRTERGDSAVYLCASSLEMNTEAFFGQGTRLTVV.

The chain couples TRBV27 to TRBJ1-4, with D maybe TRBD1 (5 bases). The V end lost 5 bases, the J end lost 8 bases, and 12 bases lay between the germline ends. Germline V gene sequence: CDR1 MNHEY, CDR2 SMNVEV (reference sequence). The CDR3 length is 13 residues. The CDR3: CASSPGLWEKLFF. For the CDR3, the DNA is TGTGCCAGCAGTCCAGGGCTGTGGGAAAAACTGTTTTTT.

V is TRBV18 and J is TRBJ1-2, with 8 bases matching TRBD1. After removal of 4 bases from V and 4 bases from J, the junction contained 8 bases not matched to a gene. CDR3 length: 15 residues. Germline-derived CDR1 and CDR2 are KGHSH and LQKENI. The CDR3 DNA reads TGTGCCAGCTCACTAAAAGGACAGGGTAGCTATGGCTACACCTTC. Translation gives CASSLKGQGSYGYTF.

The rearrangement links TRBV30 to TRBJ2-5; 11 bases align to TRBD2. Germline values: CDR1 GTSNPN, CDR2 SVGIG (reference sequence). The CDR3 runs 17 residues. Trimming cost V 7 bases and J 1 base; bases outside gene matches: 14. CDR3 residues: CAFKIRTSGFLQETQYF. CDR3 in DNA: TGTGCCTTTAAGATTAGGACTAGCGGGTTTCTCCAAGAGACCCAGTACTTC.

The chain has TRBV30 and TRBJ1-2; a possible D gene is TRBD1 (5 bases). V was pared by 2 bases and J by 8 bases, with 12 bases between. The CDR3 loop spans 12 amino acids. Germline V lookup: CDR1 GTSNPN, CDR2 SVGIG (reference sequence). CDR3 DNA: TGTGCCTGGAGTTCGACAGTCTGGGGCTACACCTTC. Protein product: CAWSSTVWGYTF.

The chain has TRBV27 and TRBJ1-2; the D gene is possibly TRBD1 (5 bases). The CDR3 covers 15 residues. From germline, CDR1 is MNHEY and CDR2 SMNVEV (reference sequence). V was pared by 2 bases and J by 4 bases, with 14 bases between. The CDR3 spells CASSLTGPLGYGYTF. The CDR3 DNA follows: TGTGCCAGCAGTTTAACAGGCCCCCTTGGCTATGGCTACACCTTC.

The chain couples TRBV7-6 to TRBJ1-2; TRBD1 agrees at 10 bases. Trimming at V came to 5 bases and at J to 3 bases, leaving 6 bases not matched to a gene. Looked up from germline, CDR1 is SGHVS and CDR2 is FNYEAQ. There are 15 residues in the CDR3. The CDR3 nucleotides are TGTGCCAGCAGCCTCGACGGGACAGGGGACTATGGCTACACCTTC. It yields the protein CASSLDGTGDYGYTF.

The chain links TRBV7-3 to TRBJ1-1; D is undetermined. Germline V gene data show CDR1 as SGHTA and CDR2 as FQGTGA. The V gene lost 5 bases and the J gene lost 4 bases, with 11 bases spanning the gap. CDR3 size: 13 residues. CDR3 DNA sequence: TGTGCCAGCAGCCGAGAGGTGAGCACTGAAGCTTTCTTT. Protein: CASSREVSTEAFF.

This clone was recorded once. The rearrangement joins TRBV9 to TRBJ1-2, with TRBD1 identical over 7 bases. The CDR3 consists of 18 residues. The trim removed 2 bases at V and 5 bases at J, leaving 18 bases unmatched. Germline CDR1 and CDR2: SGDLS and YYNGEE. CDR3 DNA sequence: TGTGCCAGCAGCGTCAGACAGGGATTGGGGGTAAACTATTATGGCTACACCTTC. It yields the protein CASSVRQGLGVNYYGYTF.

The chain joins TRBV11-2 to TRBJ2-5; 10 bases are shared with TRBD1. The V and J ends lost 7 bases and 4 bases, in that order; junction bases with no gene match: 3. Germline V gene sequence: CDR1 SGHAT, CDR2 FQNNGV. The CDR3 is 13 amino acids. The CDR3: CASTWTGGETQYF. The DNA of the CDR3 is TGTGCCAGCACCTGGACAGGGGGAGAGACCCAGTACTTC.

The chain combines TRBV7-9 with TRBJ2-7; 13 nucleotides align to TRBD2. J gave up 4 bases and V 6 bases, and 9 bases lay outside the gene matches. The CDR3 spans 16 residues. Germline V CDR1 and CDR2: SEHNR, FQNEAQ (reference sequence). The CDR3 loop reads CASRDGTSGVWYEQYF. In nucleotides, the CDR3 is TGTGCCAGCAGGGACGGGACTAGCGGGGTTTGGTACGAGCAGTACTTC.

This rearrangement joins TRBV28 to TRBJ2-4; possibly TRBD1 for D (6 bases). V lost 0 bases, J lost 6 bases, and 6 bases lay in between. This CDR3 comprises 13 residues. Germline CDR1 reads MDHEN; CDR2 reads SYDVKM. The CDR3: CASSLWDRNIQYF. The DNA of the CDR3 is TGTGCCAGCAGTTTATGGGACAGAAACATTCAGTACTTC.

This chain connects TRBV19 to TRBJ2-7; 7 bases are a match to TRBD1. The CDR3 loop spans 14 amino acids. V dropped 1 base and J dropped 1; count of bases not matched to a gene: 1. CDR1 LNHDA and CDR2 SQIVND come from the germline V gene (reference sequence). The CDR3 DNA reads as TGTGCCAGTAGTATAGGGACAGGATCCTACGAGCAGTACTTC. Protein product: CASSIGTGSYEQYF.